This T cell receptor (beta chain) was documented in a study of regulatory T cells in long-lasting Graves disease. Described time point: persistent/refractory GD, antithyroid drugs over 5 years with positive TRAb. After RNA was extracted from PBMCs, the TCR library was made from it. Findings and caveats of the study: Between persistent patients, about 2,500 public clonotypes were shared, exceeding the 966 shared between new patients. Persistent cases favored TRBV28, TRBJ1-2 and TRBJ2-5.

Construction of the TCR beta libraries employed iRepertoire HTBI primers in conjunction with Arm-PCR of CDR3 regions. MiXCR was run by TCRdb on the multiplex PCR reads, yielding one entry per CDR3 protein. The sample includes roughly 500,000 distinct CDR3 sequences, about a fifth of them seen just once. Germline V lookup: CDR1 SGHTA, CDR2 FQGNSA. Trimming took 3 bases from V and 5 from J, leaving 13 bases between them. This CDR3 comprises 14 residues. This clonotype came up many times. What it recognizes is unknown. Sequencing used peripheral blood mononuclear cells (PBMCs), obtained when the disease was refractory, from a patient treated with antithyroid drugs. This clonotype originated in a female donor with Graves disease. The chain links TRBV7-2 to TRBJ2-5; D gene unclear. CDR3 coding DNA: TGTGCCAGCAGCTTGTCGAGCCCCCGGGAGACCCAGTACTTC. Residues: CASSLSSPRETQYF.